Detailed here is one T cell receptor beta chain. Its antigen is currently unknown. Sequencing in the ViraFEST assay came after antigen-specific CD4+ T cells had been expanded with viral peptide pools, which were used to stimulate PBMC. Upon completion of about eleven days in culture, CD4+ T cells were isolated. Their SARS-CoV-2 infection, verified by PCR, occurred between March and December 2020. Cultures of 2 million or so PBMC per well contained approximately 9.6 IU/ml IL-2 plus 10 ug/ml peptides. This entry is derived from a study of vaccination effects on CD4 cells after COVID-19. Across the whole study: Samples came from two convalescent patients 16 days and one week before vaccination.

Germline V CDR1 and CDR2: LNHDA, SQIVND (reference sequence). V lost 6 bases, J lost 0 bases, and 6 bases stayed unmatched. The CDR3 is 17 amino acids. TCRdb keeps only in-frame clones here, not all; method: immunoSEQ multiplex PCR. The sample comprises around 49,000 clones, roughly 65% of which are singletons, and more than 30% rests with the top ten. The starting material was CD4+ T cells from PBMCs cultured with a peptide pool, obtained before COVID-19 vaccination. This clonotype was obtained from a human donor who had a prior SARS-CoV-2 infection. The J gene is TRBJ1-5, the V gene TRBV19; 12 bases agree with TRBD1. Here the CDR3 DNA reads TGTGCCAGTAGAAGGGGACAGGGGGCACCTAGCAATCAGCCCCAGCATTTT. Amino acids: CASRRGQGAPSNQPQHF.